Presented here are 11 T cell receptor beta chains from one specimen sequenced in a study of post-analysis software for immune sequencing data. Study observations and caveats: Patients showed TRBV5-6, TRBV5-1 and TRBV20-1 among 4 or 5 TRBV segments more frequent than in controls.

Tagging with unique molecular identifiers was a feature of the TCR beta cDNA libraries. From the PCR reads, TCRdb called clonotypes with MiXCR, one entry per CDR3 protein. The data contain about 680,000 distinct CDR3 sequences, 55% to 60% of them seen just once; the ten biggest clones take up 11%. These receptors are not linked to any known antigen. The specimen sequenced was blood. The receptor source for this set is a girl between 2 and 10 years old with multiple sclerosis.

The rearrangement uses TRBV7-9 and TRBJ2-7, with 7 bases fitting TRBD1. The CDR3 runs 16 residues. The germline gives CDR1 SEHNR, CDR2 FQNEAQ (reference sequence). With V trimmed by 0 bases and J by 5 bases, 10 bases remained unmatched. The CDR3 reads CASSLAGVGQWNEQYF. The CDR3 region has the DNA TGTGCCAGCAGCTTAGCCGGGGTGGGACAGTGGAACGAGCAGTACTTC.

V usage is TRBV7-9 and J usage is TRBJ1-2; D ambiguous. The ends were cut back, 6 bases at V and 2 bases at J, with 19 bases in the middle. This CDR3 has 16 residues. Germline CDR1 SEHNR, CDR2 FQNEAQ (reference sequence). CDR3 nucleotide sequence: TGTGCCAGCAGGGCGTGGCCAGGTGGAGCGAACTATGGCTACACCTTC. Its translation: CASRAWPGGANYGYTF.

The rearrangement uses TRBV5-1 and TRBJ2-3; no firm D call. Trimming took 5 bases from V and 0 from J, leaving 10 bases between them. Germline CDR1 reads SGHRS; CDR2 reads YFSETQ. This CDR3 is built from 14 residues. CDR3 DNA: TGCGCCAGCAGGGCGACCTCTAGCACAGATACGCAGTATTTT. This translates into CASRATSSTDTQYF.

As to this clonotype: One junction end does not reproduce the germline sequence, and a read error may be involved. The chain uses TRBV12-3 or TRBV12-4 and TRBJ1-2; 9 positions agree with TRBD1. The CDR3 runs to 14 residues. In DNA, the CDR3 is TGTGCCAGCAACCTACAGGGGGCGAAGTATGGCTACATCTTC. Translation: CASNLQGAKYGYIF.

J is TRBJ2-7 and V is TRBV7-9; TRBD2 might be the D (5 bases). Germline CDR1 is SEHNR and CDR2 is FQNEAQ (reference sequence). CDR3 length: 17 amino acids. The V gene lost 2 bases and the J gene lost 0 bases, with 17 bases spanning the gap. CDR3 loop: CASSLKGRGALSYEQYF. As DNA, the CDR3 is TGTGCCAGCAGCTTAAAGGGTCGGGGAGCCCTCTCCTACGAGCAGTACTTC. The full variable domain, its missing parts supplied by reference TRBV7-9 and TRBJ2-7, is DTGVSQNPRHKITKRGQNVTFRCDPISEHNRLYWYRQTLGQGPEFLTYFQNEAQLEKSRLLSDRFSAERPKGSFSTLEIQRTEQGDSAMYLCASSLKGRGALSYEQYFGPGTRLTVT.

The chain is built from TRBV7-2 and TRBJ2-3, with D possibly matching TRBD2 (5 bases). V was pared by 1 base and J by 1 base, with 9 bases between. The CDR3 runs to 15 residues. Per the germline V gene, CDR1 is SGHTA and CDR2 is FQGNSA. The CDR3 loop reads CASSLEAAGTDTQYF. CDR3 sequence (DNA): TGTGCCAGCAGCTTAGAAGCGGCTGGCACAGATACGCAGTATTTT.

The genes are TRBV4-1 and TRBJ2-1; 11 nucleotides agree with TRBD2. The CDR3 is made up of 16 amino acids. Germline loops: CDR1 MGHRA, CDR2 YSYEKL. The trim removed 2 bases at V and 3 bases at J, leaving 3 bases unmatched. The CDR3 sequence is CASSQLAGGFYNEQFF. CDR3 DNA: TGCGCCAGCAGCCAACTAGCGGGAGGCTTCTACAATGAGCAGTTCTTC.

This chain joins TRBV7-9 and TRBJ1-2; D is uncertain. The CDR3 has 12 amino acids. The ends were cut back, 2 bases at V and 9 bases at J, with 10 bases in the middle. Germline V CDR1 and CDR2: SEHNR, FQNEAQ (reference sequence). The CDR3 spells CASSLPNRSYTF. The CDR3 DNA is TGTGCCAGCAGCTTACCCAACCGGAGCTACACCTTC.

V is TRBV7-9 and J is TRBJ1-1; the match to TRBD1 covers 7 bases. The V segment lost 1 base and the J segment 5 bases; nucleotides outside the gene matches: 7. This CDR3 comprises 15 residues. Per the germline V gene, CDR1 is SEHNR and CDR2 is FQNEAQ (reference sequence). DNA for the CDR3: TGTGCCAGCAGCTTAGGAGGGGGCGAGGCGACTGAAGCTTTCTTT. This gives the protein CASSLGGGEATEAFF.

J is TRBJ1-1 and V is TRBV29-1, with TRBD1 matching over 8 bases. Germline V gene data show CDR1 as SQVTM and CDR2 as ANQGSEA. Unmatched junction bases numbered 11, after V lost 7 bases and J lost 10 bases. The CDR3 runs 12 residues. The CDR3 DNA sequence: TGCAGCGCCGACCGTAACAGGGGGGGAGCTTTCTTT. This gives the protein CSADRNRGGAFF.

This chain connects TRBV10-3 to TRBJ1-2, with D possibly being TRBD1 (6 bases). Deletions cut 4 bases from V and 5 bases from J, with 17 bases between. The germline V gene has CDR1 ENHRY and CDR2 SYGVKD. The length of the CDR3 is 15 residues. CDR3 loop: CAISVRGRGLYGYTF. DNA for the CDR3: TGTGCCATCAGTGTCAGAGGCAGGGGACTATATGGCTACACCTTC.